One sample yielded the 25 T cell receptor beta chains listed below, sequenced in a study of CD8+CD57+ T cells in acquired aplastic anemia. TCR beta VDJ and CDR3 profiles were obtained from a genomic DNA template. TCRdb reprocessed the reads via MiXCR and lists one record per CDR3 protein. The table records about 160,000 distinct CDR3 sequences, roughly 50% of them present only once. Sequencing was done on patients that had shown CD8+CD57+ cell expansion by flow cytometry. Sample: sorted CD4+, CD8+, or CD8+CD57+ T cells (not recorded which) from PBMCs. Receptors originate from a human donor with aplastic anemia.

The chain is built from TRBV10-3 and TRBJ1-3; 11 bases align to TRBD1. The germline V gene has CDR1 ENHRY and CDR2 SYGVKD. V trimming: 8 bases; J trimming: 8 bases; junction bases outside the gene matches: 2. CDR3 size: 12 residues. CDR3 loop: CAIPGQGDTIYF. The CDR3 nucleotides read TGTGCCATCCCGGGACAGGGGGACACCATATATTTT.

Worth noting for this clonotype: This may be a read error: a much more frequent sequence differs by one nucleotide. This rearrangement joins TRBV9 to TRBJ2-1, with 9 bases identical to TRBD2. CDR1 and CDR2 (germline): SGDLS, YYNGEE. The CDR3 is made up of 15 amino acids. With V trimmed by 7 bases and J by 9 bases, 14 bases remained unmatched. The CDR3 loop reads CASAGEAGGVIEQFF. The CDR3 DNA reads TGTGCCAGCGCCGGTGAAGCGGGGGGAGTGATTGAGCAGTTCTTC.

The chain joins TRBV14 to TRBJ2-5; the D is unclear. The V and J ends lost 5 bases and 3 bases respectively, with 16 bases between them. CDR1 is SGHDN, CDR2 FVKESK, per germline. This CDR3 has 15 residues. CDR3 sequence reads: CASSSPFRGKETQYF. The CDR3 coding sequence is TGTGCCAGCAGCAGCCCTTTCCGTGGAAAAGAGACCCAGTACTTC. The variable domain in full, completed from reference TRBV14 and TRBJ2-5, reads EAGVTQFPSHSVIEKGQTVTLRCDPISGHDNLYWYRRVMGKEIKFLLHFVKESKQDESGMPNNRFLAERTGGTYSTLKVQPAELEDSGVYFCASSSPFRGKETQYFGPGTRLLVL.

This clonotype showed up many times. The chain carries TRBV4-3 and TRBJ2-1; D may be TRBD1 (5 bases). Germline CDR1 reads LGHNA; CDR2 reads YSLEER. The germline V and J ends were trimmed by 0 bases and 8 bases, with 20 bases remaining between them. The CDR3 extends over 17 amino acids. The CDR3 region is CASSQEGEKGLGDEQFF. DNA for the CDR3: TGCGCCAGCAGCCAAGAAGGAGAGAAGGGGCTAGGCGATGAGCAGTTCTTC.

V and J are TRBV19 and TRBJ1-5; D not certain. Trimming cost V 1 base and J 3 bases, with 13 bases left between them. Per the germline V gene, CDR1 is LNHDA and CDR2 is SQIVND (reference sequence). The CDR3 is 16 amino acids. CDR3 DNA: TGTGCCAGTAGTATAGTCAAGGGTTTAGTCAATCAGCCCCAGCATTTT. Its translation is CASSIVKGLVNQPQHF.

This clonotype was observed at least ten times. This chain connects TRBV12-3 or TRBV12-4 to TRBJ2-1; 14 bases match TRBD2. After removal of 6 bases from V and 9 bases from J, the junction contained 4 bases not matched to a gene. This CDR3 is 14 amino acids long. In nucleotides, the CDR3 is TGTGCCAGCAGCGGACTAGCGGGAGGCGCTGAGCAGTTCTTC. Amino acids: CASSGLAGGAEQFF.

In its sample, this clonotype was seen a few times. The genes are TRBV7-3 and TRBJ2-3; 13 nucleotides align to TRBD2. With 5 bases clipped from V and 5 bases from J, the junction kept 4 bases outside the gene matches. Germline assignment: CDR1 SGHTA and CDR2 FQGTGA. CDR3 length equals 15 residues. This CDR3 reads CASSPRLAGGDTQYF. CDR3 DNA: TGTGCCAGCAGCCCTAGACTAGCGGGAGGAGATACGCAGTATTTT.

This chain connects TRBV4-3 to TRBJ2-7; no clear D gene. The CDR3 runs to 14 residues. The ends were cut back, 3 bases at V and 6 bases at J, with 15 bases in the middle. Germline V gene data show CDR1 as LGHNA and CDR2 as YSLEER. In DNA, the CDR3 is TGCGCCAGCAGCCAGGAAGTGAGTACGATCGAGCAGTACTTC. Encoded protein: CASSQEVSTIEQYF.

The chain uses TRBV4-2 and TRBJ2-5, with 15 bases that match TRBD2. Germline-derived CDR1 and CDR2 are LGHNA and YNFKEQ. J was trimmed by 2 bases and V by 0 bases; bases with no gene match: 7. This CDR3 contains 19 residues. The CDR3 region is CASSQEGGLAGGGQETQYF. CDR3 nucleotide sequence: TGTGCCAGCAGCCAAGAAGGGGGACTAGCGGGAGGAGGACAAGAGACCCAGTACTTC.

This clonotype came up many times. The chain combines TRBV4-1 with TRBJ2-7; D may be TRBD2 (7 bases). CDR3 length: 13 residues. The ends were cut back, 3 bases at V and 5 bases at J, with 11 bases in the middle. From germline, CDR1 is MGHRA and CDR2 YSYEKL. The CDR3 reads CASSHYGGHEQYF. The CDR3 DNA reads TGCGCCAGCAGCCATTACGGGGGGCACGAGCAGTACTTC.

V usage is TRBV10-2 and J usage is TRBJ2-1, with 16 bases fitting TRBD2. The CDR3 spans 16 residues. Trimming at V came to 6 bases and at J to 6 bases, leaving 5 bases not matched to a gene. In germline, CDR1 is WSHSY, CDR2 SAAADI. The CDR3 spells CASSTGTSGRANEQFF. CDR3 nucleotide sequence: TGCGCCAGCAGCACCGGGACTAGCGGGAGGGCCAATGAGCAGTTCTTC.

CDR3 region: CASSFLQGQSYGYTF. DNA of the CDR3: TGTGCCAGCAGCTTCCTACAGGGACAGTCATATGGCTACACCTTC. The rearrangement links TRBV7-2 to TRBJ1-2; 7 bases fit TRBD1. CDR1 and CDR2 (germline): SGHTA, FQGNSA. After removal of 3 bases from V and 5 bases from J, the junction contained 9 bases not matched to a gene. There are 15 residues in the CDR3.

This clonotype was found many times. V and J are TRBV5-1 and TRBJ2-3; D not certain. The V end lost 2 bases, the J end lost 2 bases, and 12 bases lay between the germline ends. The germline CDR1 and CDR2 sequences are SGHRS and YFSETQ. CDR3 length equals 15 residues. CDR3 in DNA: TGCGCCAGCAGCTTTTATGCGGAATCCACAGATACGCAGTATTTT. This encodes CASSFYAESTDTQYF.

This clonotype was counted ten times or more. The genes are TRBV7-3 and TRBJ2-3; TRBD2 aligns across 13 bases. The V gene's germline CDR1 is SGHTA and CDR2 FQGTGA. After removal of 5 bases from V and 4 bases from J, the junction contained 6 bases not matched to a gene. CDR3 size: 16 residues. The CDR3 nucleotides are TGTGCCAGCAGCCCCGGGACTAGCGGGGCGGCAGATACGCAGTATTTT. Its protein product is CASSPGTSGAADTQYF.

The V call is TRBV6-1, the J call TRBJ1-3, with 8 bases fitting TRBD1. CDR1 MNHNS and CDR2 SASEGT come from the germline V gene. The CDR3 is 15 residues long. V shed 5 bases, J shed 3 bases, and the junction held 6 bases outside the gene matches. CDR3 bases: TGTGCCAGCAGTCGACAGGGGACGGTTGGAAACACCATATATTTT. Amino acid sequence: CASSRQGTVGNTIYF.

The V gene is TRBV29-1, the J gene TRBJ2-1; TRBD2 agrees at 11 bases. CDR3 length: 15 amino acids. Trimming cost V 2 bases and J 6 bases; bases outside gene matches: 6. Per germline, CDR1 SQVTM and CDR2 ANQGSEA. The CDR3 region has the DNA TGCAGCGTTGAAATAGCGGGAGGGCCTATCAATGAGCAGTTCTTC. Amino acids: CSVEIAGGPINEQFF.

This clonotype was picked up many times. V gene TRBV27 combines with J gene TRBJ2-7; D remains unclear. Germline V gene sequence: CDR1 MNHEY, CDR2 SMNVEV (reference sequence). Trimming took 7 bases from V and 2 from J, leaving 6 bases between them. CDR3 size: 11 residues. The CDR3 DNA sequence: TGTGCCAGCATCGGACCCTACGAGCAGTACTTC. Translating it yields CASIGPYEQYF.

For this clonotype: One junction end disagrees with the germline gene, perhaps due to a read error. The chain recombines TRBV7-7 with TRBJ2-5; the D call may be TRBD1 or TRBD2 (6 bases each). Germline V CDR1 and CDR2: SSHAT, FNYEAQ (reference sequence). The CDR3 is 14 amino acids. The CDR3 DNA reads TGTGCTAGCAGCTCTCGACTAGGGGGAGAGACCCAGTACTTC. It specifies CASSSRLGGETQYF. The full variable domain, with the rest looked up from reference TRBV7-7 and TRBJ2-5, is GAGVSQSPRYKVTKRGQDVTLRCDPISSHATLYWYQQALGQGPEFLTYFNYEAQPDKSGLPSDRFSAERPEGSISTLTIQRTEQRDSAMYRCASSSRLGGETQYFGPGTRLLVL.

The chain is built from TRBV27 and TRBJ1-2, with D maybe TRBD1 (6 bases). The CDR3 loop spans 12 amino acids. Germline V CDR1 and CDR2: MNHEY, SMNVEV (reference sequence). Trimming stripped 5 bases from V and 8 bases from J, with 12 bases between. The chain's CDR3 is CASSHQGNGYTF. The CDR3 nucleotides are TGTGCCAGCAGTCATCAGGGGAACGGCTACACCTTC.

This clonotype was seen many times. The chain combines TRBV5-1 with TRBJ1-1; D ambiguous. The germline V and J ends were trimmed by 0 bases and 6 bases, with 9 bases remaining between them. The CDR3 loop spans 13 amino acids. Germline CDR1 and CDR2: SGHRS and YFSETQ. The CDR3 bases are TGCGCCAGCAGCTTGGGGCAGGCAGCTGAAGCTTTCTTT. It translates to CASSLGQAAEAFF.

This clonotype was counted at least ten times. The chain joins TRBV20-1 to TRBJ1-4; D is perhaps TRBD1 (6 bases). The CDR3 spans 13 residues. Germline CDR1 reads DFQATT; CDR2 reads SNEGSKA (reference sequence). The V end was cut by 6 bases, the J end by 7 bases, with 15 bases between. CDR3 sequence reads: CSAGGAWGEKLFF. The CDR3 DNA reads as TGCAGTGCGGGGGGGGCGTGGGGTGAAAAACTGTTTTTT.

CDR3 DNA sequence: TGCAGTGCGAGGGACAAACGCTCTGGGGCCAACGTCCTGACTTTC. This translates into CSARDKRSGANVLTF. The chain combines TRBV20-1 with TRBJ2-6, with a possible D match to TRBD1 (6 bases). This CDR3 has 15 residues. Trimming removed 6 bases at V and 0 bases at J, with 12 bases between. Germline loops: CDR1 DFQATT, CDR2 SNEGSKA (reference sequence).

The table lists this clonotype with many counts. The chain links TRBV4-1 to TRBJ2-1; D gene ambiguous. Germline loops: CDR1 MGHRA, CDR2 YSYEKL. The germline V and J ends were trimmed by 0 bases and 6 bases, with 18 bases remaining between them. The CDR3 spans 17 residues. CDR3 coding DNA: TGCGCCAGCAGCCAAGAATCGTCTTGGGTAAATGGCAATGAGCAGTTCTTC. This gives the protein CASSQESSWVNGNEQFF.

This clonotype came up many times. The chain has TRBV7-2 and TRBJ2-7; D may be TRBD2 (5 bases). In germline, CDR1 is SGHTA, CDR2 FQGNSA. The CDR3 covers 11 residues. The V gene lost 7 bases and the J gene lost 3 bases, with 7 bases spanning the gap. CDR3 in DNA: TGTGCCAGCACCGAGGGCTACGAGCAGTACTTC. This translates into CASTEGYEQYF.

This chain links TRBV10-3 with TRBJ2-3; 7 nucleotides line up with TRBD2. Germline V gene sequence: CDR1 ENHRY, CDR2 SYGVKD. The V gene end was trimmed by 10 bases and the J gene end by 5 bases; junction bases not matched to a gene: 12. The CDR3 runs to 14 residues. CDR3 region: CASSPGGWRDTQYF. The CDR3 DNA sequence: TGTGCCAGCAGCCCCGGGGGGTGGCGAGATACGCAGTATTTT.